A single sample is the source of the 11 T cell receptor beta chains below, sequenced in a study of tumor-infiltrating lymphocytes in primary liver carcinoma. Co-extraction of RNA and DNA was performed on about 20-32 mg of unsorted bulk tissue. Researchers generated TCR beta cDNA from about 460 ng of total RNA, relying on a constant-region primer. Three nested multiplex PCR rounds, a slightly modified ARM-PCR method, built the TCR beta libraries. A C-beta reverse primer and TRBV1-TRBV30 forward primers served in each of the first two PCR rounds, at roughly 10 cycles apiece. TCRdb ran MiXCR on the multiplex PCR reads and lists one entry per CDR3 protein. The sample shows about 130,000 distinct CDR3 sequences, 60% to 75% of them seen only once. Sequencing was performed on liver tumor tissue from sampling region 3. The subset is: tumor region T3, left-lateral pole. The source of these receptors is a woman aged 55-69 years with primary liver carcinoma and hepatitis B virus infection.

J is TRBJ2-5 and V is TRBV28; TRBD1 aligns across 10 bases. CDR1 MDHEN and CDR2 SYDVKM come from the germline V gene. This CDR3 has 15 residues. Trimming removed 6 bases from V and 1 base from J; junction bases left unmatched: 5. CDR3: CASSPRTGGQETQYF. In DNA form, the CDR3 reads TGTGCCAGCAGCCCTAGGACAGGGGGCCAAGAGACCCAGTACTTC.

This clonotype was found a few times. With a much larger clone just one base away, this may be a read error. The V call is TRBV6-2 or TRBV6-3, the J call TRBJ2-1; D not certain. This CDR3 spans 13 amino acids. The V and J ends lost 6 bases and 0 bases respectively, with 6 bases between them. The germline gives CDR1 MNHEY, CDR2 SVGEGT. The CDR3 protein is CASRGISYNEQFF. The CDR3 DNA reads TGTGCCAGCAGGGGCATCTCCTACAATGAGCAGTTCTTC.

A remark on this clonotype: An end of the junction differs from the germline gene, which may be a read error. The rearrangement uses TRBV11-2 and TRBJ2-2; 9 nucleotides match TRBD2. The length of the CDR3 is 16 residues. Germline V lookup: CDR1 SGHAT, CDR2 FQNNGV. The DNA of the CDR3 is TGTGCGAGCAACTCCCGCAGTTTAGCGGGAGTTCGGGAGCTGTTTTTT. It encodes CASNSRSLAGVRELFF.

The V and J genes are TRBV5-1 and TRBJ1-6, with D perhaps TRBD1 (5 bases). The V gene lost 7 bases and the J gene lost 0 bases, with 11 bases spanning the gap. Germline lookup yields CDR1 SGHRS and CDR2 YFSETQ. This CDR3 has 15 residues. The CDR3 reads CASQDGGSYNSPLHF. CDR3 bases: TGCGCCAGCCAGGACGGGGGCTCCTATAATTCACCCCTCCACTTT. Complete variable domain (other parts from reference TRBV5-1 and TRBJ1-6): KAGVTQTPRYLIKTRGQQVTLSCSPISGHRSVSWYQQTPGQGLQFLFEYFSETQRNKGNFPGRFSGRQFSNSRSEMNVSTLELGDSALYLCASQDGGSYNSPLHFGNGTRLTVT.

This sequence joins TRBV5-1 and TRBJ2-3; the D gene is possibly TRBD2 (5 bases). V was pared by 4 bases and J by 3 bases, with 15 bases between. The germline V gene encodes CDR1 SGHRS and CDR2 YFSETQ. The CDR3 consists of 15 residues. In DNA, the CDR3 is TGCGCCAGCAGCGCGGCAGCCACTAGGACAGATACGCAGTATTTT. Translating gives CASSAAATRTDTQYF.

At least ten counts were recorded for this clonotype. The rearrangement joins TRBV12-3 or TRBV12-4 to TRBJ2-1; D is unresolved. V lost 3 bases, J lost 5 bases, and 8 bases lay in between. This CDR3 contains 13 residues. The CDR3 DNA reads as TGTGCCAGCAGTTTCGGCCGAGACAATGAGCAGTTCTTC. This gives the protein CASSFGRDNEQFF.

About this clonotype: A much larger clonotype is one base distant, so this may be a read error. The chain recombines TRBV10-3 with TRBJ1-5, with 7 bases that match TRBD1. CDR3 length: 13 residues. Germline-derived CDR1 and CDR2 are ENHRY and SYGVKD. CDR3 protein: CASTGVVGQTQHF. DNA of the CDR3: TGTGCCAGCACAGGGGTAGTTGGTCAGACCCAGCATTTT.

Comment on this clonotype: A much larger clone is a single base away; this may be a read error. J is TRBJ2-7 and V is TRBV5-6, with D possibly matching TRBD2 (5 bases). The germline V gene encodes CDR1 SGHDT and CDR2 YYEEEE. CDR3 length: 13 amino acids. DNA of the CDR3: TGTGCCAGCAGCTCGGGGATCTCCTACGAGCAGCACTTC. Amino acid sequence: CASSSGISYEQHF. The whole variable domain, remainder taken from reference TRBV5-6 and TRBJ2-7, is DAGVTQSPTHLIKTRGQQVTLRCSPKSGHDTVSWYQQALGQGPQFIFQYYEEEERQRGNFPDRFSGHQFPNYSSELNVNALLLGDSALYLCASSSGISYEQHFGPGTRLTVT.

In its sample, this clonotype ranks as medium-sized (0.01 to 0.1%). The chain is built from TRBV11-2 and TRBJ2-1; D gene unclear. CDR1 SGHAT and CDR2 FQNNGV come from the germline V gene. Trimming left V 3 bases short and J 15 bases short, with 12 bases between. This CDR3 contains 11 residues. CDR3: CASSLALMPFF. For the CDR3, the DNA is TGTGCCAGCAGCTTGGCTTTGATGCCGTTCTTC.

The chain has TRBV30 and TRBJ2-7, with D tentatively TRBD2 (6 bases). V was cut by 3 bases and J by 9 bases, with 18 bases left in between. CDR3 length: 13 amino acids. Germline V gene data show CDR1 as GTSNPN and CDR2 as SVGIG (reference sequence). The CDR3 DNA is TGTGCCTGGAGGCGGCGGGGAGTCAAATGGCAGTACTTC. Translation: CAWRRRGVKWQYF.

This clonotype was counted a few times. The CDR3 end shows no conserved phenylalanine or tryptophan, and so a read error is likely. The chain carries TRBV12-3 or TRBV12-4 and TRBJ2-4, with 8 bases aligning to TRBD2. The CDR3 contains 15 residues. Trimming took 7 bases from V and 3 from J; bases not matched to a gene: 8. The CDR3 loop is CASTPSGGGKNIQYL. In nucleotides, the CDR3 is TGTGCCAGCACCCCCTCCGGGGGGGGCAAAAACATTCAGTACCTC.